A single sample gave rise to the 32 T cell receptor beta chains below, sequenced in a study of neoadjuvant anti-PD-1 for oral cavity cancer (dated by TCRdb to 2020 to 2023). The time point tag for this specimen amounts to: before neoadjuvant nivolumab. Libraries were built with the immunoSEQ multiplex PCR assay. TCRdb obtained this table from immuneACCESS and retained in-frame rearrangements with V and J assigned. These tables miss some clones; where compared with another copy, unresolved V genes account for less than half of the shortfall, and the remainder is unexplained. The sample includes tens of thousands of clones, with around 80% observed a single time. Of the sample, 2% to 3% falls within the top ten clones. This specimen was PBMCs, taken before nivolumab (anti-PD-1) treatment. The origin of the receptors is a person aged 35-79 years with oral cavity squamous cell carcinoma.

The chain joins TRBV15 to TRBJ1-6; 10 nucleotides agree with TRBD1. From germline, CDR1 is LNHNV and CDR2 YYDKDF (reference sequence). The CDR3 is made up of 16 amino acids. The J segment lost 8 bases and the V segment lost 1 base, leaving 5 bases of the junction unmatched. The CDR3 region has the DNA TGTGCCACCAGCAGAGGGCGACAGGGGGCTGATTCACCCCTCCACTTT. Translated, it gives CATSRGRQGADSPLHF.

This clone was detected only once. The chain employs TRBV7-2 and TRBJ2-3, with 11 bases matching TRBD2. In germline, CDR1 is SGHTA, CDR2 FQGNSA. CDR3 size: 15 residues. V lost 2 bases to trimming and J lost 5 bases; unmatched junction nucleotides: 3. The CDR3, as DNA: TGTGCCAGCAGCTTACTAGCGGGAGGTTTAGATACGCAGTATTTT. Translation gives CASSLLAGGLDTQYF.

This chain links TRBV29-1 with TRBJ2-3; 8 bases are shared with TRBD2. This CDR3 contains 17 residues. Losses at the gene ends were 8 bases for V and 4 bases for J; bases not matched to a gene: 20. Germline CDR1 SQVTM, CDR2 ANQGSEA. CDR3 bases: TGCAGCACACCCGGGCGGGACGGGAGGGCCCCCCCAGATACGCAGTATTTT. Protein product: CSTPGRDGRAPPDTQYF.

The gene calls are TRBV5-1 and TRBJ2-7; D is ambiguous. Per the germline V gene, CDR1 is SGHRS and CDR2 is YFSETQ. V lost 3 bases and J lost 5, with 12 bases in between. The CDR3 runs 13 residues. CDR3 residues: CASSSPGRDEQYF. Written as DNA, the CDR3 is TGCGCCAGCAGCTCACCAGGACGGGACGAGCAGTACTTC.

In the case of this clone: This CDR3 is also generated by other DNA sequences in the sample. The chain joins TRBV5-1 to TRBJ1-4; 8 bases map to TRBD1. Trimming removed 3 bases from V and 0 bases from J; junction bases left unmatched: 1. The CDR3 runs 15 residues. Germline V gives CDR1 SGHRS, CDR2 YFSETQ. CDR3 coding DNA: TGCGCCAGCAGCTCGACAGGGGCAACTAATGAAAAACTGTTTTTT. It codes for CASSSTGATNEKLFF.

The gene calls are TRBV27 and TRBJ1-6; maybe TRBD1 (6 bases). The germline gives CDR1 MNHEY, CDR2 SMNVEV (reference sequence). There are 14 residues in the CDR3. Trimming took 4 bases from V and 9 from J, leaving 13 bases between them. The DNA for the CDR3 is TGTGCCAGCAGTTCAAGGGTAGGGGGTTCACCCCTCCACTTT. The encoded protein is CASSSRVGGSPLHF.

This clone was seen a handful of times. J is TRBJ1-3 and V is TRBV9, with D unresolved. The length of the CDR3 is 13 residues. The germline gives CDR1 SGDLS, CDR2 YYNGEE. The V end was cut by 3 bases, the J end by 4 bases, with 8 bases between. The DNA of the CDR3 is TGTGCCAGCAGCGGGGCGATGGGAAACACCATATATTTT. This sequence encodes CASSGAMGNTIYF.

This clone was observed a few times. The V and J genes are TRBV11-2 and TRBJ2-1, with 7 bases identical to TRBD2. The CDR3 has 15 residues. CDR1 is SGHAT and CDR2 is FQNNGV in the germline V gene. The trim removed 5 bases at V and 3 bases at J, leaving 7 bases unmatched. This chain's CDR3 is CASSKNRGVYNEQFF. CDR3 nucleotide sequence: TGTGCCAGCAGCAAGAATCGGGGGGTCTACAATGAGCAGTTCTTC.

This chain joins TRBV13 and TRBJ2-1; D not resolved. Trimming took off 5 bases at V and 2 bases at J, with 13 bases between the two ends. The CDR3 is 15 residues long. CDR1 and CDR2 from the germline V gene are PRHDT and FYEKMQ (reference sequence). CDR3 sequence reads: CASSNRWSTYNEQFF. The CDR3 DNA reads TGTGCCAGCAGCAATCGCTGGTCGACCTACAATGAGCAGTTCTTC.

The gene calls are TRBV6-5 and TRBJ2-7; 9 bases map to TRBD2. After removal of 6 bases from V and 4 bases from J, the junction contained 10 bases not matched to a gene. Germline CDR1 and CDR2: MNHEY and SVGAGI. The CDR3 is 15 residues long. CDR3 bases: TGTGCCAGCAGCCTCTCTAGCGGGGTTCAGTACGAGCAGTACTTC. Amino acids: CASSLSSGVQYEQYF.

The gene calls are TRBV6-1 and TRBJ1-2; 7 nucleotides align to TRBD1. This CDR3 contains 12 residues. The V gene end was trimmed by 6 bases and the J gene end by 8 bases; junction bases not matched to a gene: 6. CDR1 MNHNS and CDR2 SASEGT come from the germline V gene. CDR3 sequence reads: CASRPTGRGYTF. DNA for the CDR3: TGTGCCAGCAGGCCGACAGGGAGGGGCTACACCTTC.

The chain uses TRBV7-9 and TRBJ2-5; tentative D call: TRBD1 (6 bases). Germline assignment: CDR1 SEHNR and CDR2 FQNEAQ (reference sequence). The CDR3 totals 15 residues. V was shortened by 5 bases and J by 1 base, with 14 bases between the two germline ends. The CDR3 DNA reads TGTGCCAGCAGCGAAGCTGGGACACCCCAAGAGACCCAGTACTTC. This sequence encodes CASSEAGTPQETQYF.

This chain connects TRBV19 to TRBJ2-3; weak D call: TRBD2 (6 bases). The CDR3 runs to 14 residues. Germline V CDR1 and CDR2: LNHDA, SQIVND (reference sequence). V lost 4 bases and J 3 bases, leaving 11 bases between the germline ends. CDR3 region: CASSTGLTTDTQYF. The DNA of the CDR3 is TGTGCCAGTAGTACCGGACTAACGACAGATACGCAGTATTTT.

The chain links TRBV7-3 to TRBJ2-3; 8 bases are shared with TRBD2. J was trimmed by 3 bases and V by 2 bases; bases with no gene match: 10. From germline, CDR1 is SGHTA and CDR2 FQGTGA. The CDR3 consists of 17 residues. Here the CDR3 DNA reads TGTGCCAGCAGCTTATCAGCCTCCGGGAGGGGGACAGATACGCAGTATTTT. This sequence encodes CASSLSASGRGTDTQYF.

This clone is a singleton in its sample. The CDR3 DNA is TGTGCCACCAGCAGAATATGGGACAGGGGTGTTGTAAGAGAAAAACTGTTTTTT. Translation: CATSRIWDRGVVREKLFF. The chain uses TRBV15 and TRBJ1-4; 10 positions match TRBD1. The V and J ends lost 2 bases and 8 bases, in that order; junction bases with no gene match: 14. Germline loops: CDR1 LNHNV, CDR2 YYDKDF (reference sequence). The CDR3 is made up of 18 amino acids.

V gene TRBV28 combines with J gene TRBJ2-3, with 8 bases that match TRBD1. The CDR3 totals 16 residues. From germline, CDR1 is MDHEN and CDR2 SYDVKM. Germline trimming cut 5 bases from V and 2 bases from J; bases unmatched to any gene: 9. This CDR3 is CASSLSGQGITDTQYF. CDR3 sequence (DNA): TGTGCCAGCAGTCTCTCAGGACAGGGAATCACAGATACGCAGTATTTT.

The V call is TRBV5-6, the J call TRBJ1-2; TRBD1 might be the D (5 bases). This CDR3 region has 13 residues. Deletions cut 6 bases from V and 4 bases from J, with 13 bases between. Germline V CDR1 and CDR2: SGHDT, YYEEEE. This chain's CDR3 is CASTSGGGYGYTF. CDR3 in DNA: TGTGCCAGCACCTCGGGGGGGGGCTATGGCTACACCTTC.

This clone was seen only once. Other DNA sequences within the sample encode an identical CDR3. The chain employs TRBV10-1 and TRBJ2-7; D perhaps matches TRBD2 (5 bases). The V end lost 5 bases, the J end lost 4 bases, and 12 bases lay between the germline ends. This CDR3 comprises 13 residues. CDR1 WNHNN and CDR2 SYGVQD come from the germline V gene (reference sequence). The CDR3 sequence is CASSSLRGYEQYF. The CDR3 nucleotides read TGCGCCAGCAGTAGTCTCCGGGGATACGAGCAGTACTTC.

This sequence joins TRBV11-2 and TRBJ1-3, with a possible D match to TRBD1 (6 bases). Between the trimmed V and J ends, which lost 7 bases and 2 bases, there was a span of 9 bases. In germline, CDR1 is SGHAT, CDR2 FQNNGV. CDR3 size: 13 residues. The CDR3 region is CASTTGTGNTIYF. CDR3 nucleotides: TGTGCCAGCACTACAGGGACTGGAAACACCATATATTTT.

In this sample, this clone turned up once. This chain joins TRBV10-2 and TRBJ1-3, with 9 positions matching TRBD1. This CDR3 is built from 16 residues. Germline CDR1 reads WSHSY; CDR2 reads SAAADI. Unmatched junction bases numbered 3, after V lost 0 bases and J lost 3 bases. The CDR3 is CASSESTGGSGNTIYF. CDR3 nucleotides: TGCGCCAGCAGTGAGTCGACAGGGGGAAGTGGAAACACCATATATTTT.

The V and J genes are TRBV25-1 and TRBJ1-2; D remains unclear. The V gene's germline CDR1 is MGHDK and CDR2 SYGVNS. Trimming took off 4 bases at V and 2 bases at J, with 14 bases between the two ends. This CDR3 contains 15 residues. The CDR3 nucleotides read TGTGCCAGCAGTGGCCGGGCCTCAAGGAACTATGGCTACACCTTC. Translation: CASSGRASRNYGYTF.

The rearrangement joins TRBV28 to TRBJ2-7; no clear D. Trimming removed 2 bases at V and 5 bases at J, with 7 bases between. The CDR3 spans 12 residues. CDR1 and CDR2 (germline): MDHEN, SYDVKM. The CDR3 region has the DNA TGTGCCAGCAGTTTAGGGCACAACGAGCAGTACTTC. Amino acid sequence: CASSLGHNEQYF.

The rearrangement uses TRBV29-1 and TRBJ2-5, with 8 bases identical to TRBD2. The CDR3 has 15 residues. With 4 bases clipped from V and 2 bases from J, the junction kept 9 bases outside the gene matches. Germline lookup yields CDR1 SQVTM and CDR2 ANQGSEA. The CDR3 sequence: CSVARGSGAQETQYF. CDR3 nucleotides: TGCAGCGTTGCCCGTGGTAGCGGGGCTCAAGAGACCCAGTACTTC.

The chain links TRBV29-1 to TRBJ2-3; D unresolved. CDR3 length equals 14 residues. Trimming pared 3 bases from V and 2 bases from J, leaving 12 bases between. Looked up from germline, CDR1 is SQVTM and CDR2 is ANQGSEA. Written as DNA, the CDR3 is TGCAGCGTTGATATGGTGAAGAACACAGATACGCAGTATTTT. It encodes CSVDMVKNTDTQYF.

This chain connects TRBV7-6 to TRBJ1-1; D uncertain. The CDR3 runs 14 residues. Looked up from germline, CDR1 is SGHVS and CDR2 is FNYEAQ. V shed 5 bases and J shed 0 bases, with 10 bases lying between them. CDR3 DNA sequence: TGTGCCAGCAGCCCGGACCTTATGAACACTGAAGCTTTCTTT. Its translation: CASSPDLMNTEAFF.

This chain uses TRBV7-2 with TRBJ2-3, with a possible D match to TRBD2 (5 bases). The germline V gene encodes CDR1 SGHTA and CDR2 FQGNSA. V lost 5 bases and J lost 0, with 12 bases in between. CDR3 length: 15 residues. The CDR3 protein is CASSPSSSSTDTQYF. The CDR3 region has the DNA TGTGCCAGCAGCCCCTCTAGCTCCAGCACAGATACGCAGTATTTT.

The CDR3: CSGREEETQYF. The DNA of the CDR3 is TGCAGTGGTCGGGAGGAAGAGACCCAGTACTTC. The chain has TRBV20-1 and TRBJ2-5; 7 nucleotides agree with TRBD2. CDR1 is DFQATT and CDR2 is SNEGSKA in the germline V gene (reference sequence). With V trimmed by 7 bases and J by 3 bases, 2 bases remained unmatched. This CDR3 comprises 11 residues.

This chain uses TRBV11-3 with TRBJ2-1, with 12 nucleotides matching TRBD2. Germline-derived CDR1 and CDR2 are SGHNT and YENEEA. The CDR3 contains 16 residues. The trim removed 1 base at V and 3 bases at J, leaving 1 base unmatched. The CDR3 sequence: CASSLGTSGVYNEQFF. CDR3 sequence (DNA): TGTGCCAGCAGCTTAGGGACTAGCGGGGTCTACAATGAGCAGTTCTTC.

The rearrangement uses TRBV2 and TRBJ1-5; 9 bases are shared with TRBD1. The CDR3 sequence is 15 residues long. V was pared by 6 bases and J by 6 bases, with 9 bases of the junction left unmatched. Germline V gives CDR1 SNHLY, CDR2 FYNNEI. CDR3: CASRGGQGVSQPQHF. CDR3 nucleotides: TGTGCCAGCAGGGGGGGACAGGGAGTGAGTCAGCCCCAGCATTTT.

The chain employs TRBV7-9 and TRBJ2-5; D is undetermined. Trimming removed 1 base at V and 5 bases at J, with 20 bases between. Germline assignment: CDR1 SEHNR and CDR2 FQNEAQ (reference sequence). The CDR3 sequence is 17 residues long. The CDR3 DNA reads TGTGCCAGCAGCTTAGTACAACGGGCGGTTTCGATTGAGACCCAGTACTTC. It codes for CASSLVQRAVSIETQYF.

This clone occurred a few times. The rearrangement uses TRBV20-1 and TRBJ1-3; D remains ambiguous. V lost 3 bases and J lost 9, with 9 bases in between. The CDR3 loop spans 11 amino acids. Germline-derived CDR1 and CDR2 are DFQATT and SNEGSKA (reference sequence). For the CDR3, the DNA is TGCAGTGCTAGCACCGGAGGCACCATATATTTT. This translates into CSASTGGTIYF.

The V gene is TRBV6-1, the J gene TRBJ1-5; D not resolved. The germline V gene encodes CDR1 MNHNS and CDR2 SASEGT. With 8 bases removed from V and 3 bases from J, the gap between germline ends came to 14 bases. CDR3 length: 14 residues. CDR3 region: CASGERRFNQPQHF. The CDR3 region has the DNA TGTGCCAGCGGAGAACGACGATTCAATCAGCCCCAGCATTTT.